The 28 T cell receptor beta chains below come from one sample, sequenced in a study of shared clonotypes between healthy human individuals. The table came from immunoSEQ multiplex PCR; TCRdb's copy has only in-frame clones and leaves some out. The table has 2 million to 3 million clones, roughly 93% seen once. The sequenced material came from naive CD4+ T cells from PBMCs. As for subset: CD45RA+ positively selected. These receptors were collected from a man in his late teens or twenties in good health. Some clones in this sample may be carry-over from other donors' samples.

This chain links TRBV19 with TRBJ1-3, with D unresolved. CDR1 and CDR2 from the germline V gene are LNHDA and SQIVND (reference sequence). This CDR3 is 13 amino acids long. V was cut by 3 bases and J by 0 bases, with 3 bases left in between. CDR3 loop: CASSMSSGNTIYF. The CDR3 DNA reads TGTGCCAGTAGTATGAGCTCTGGAAACACCATATATTTT.

The V gene is TRBV5-1, the J gene TRBJ2-1; tentatively, D is TRBD2 (7 bases). Germline V lookup: CDR1 SGHRS, CDR2 YFSETQ. Trimming pared 5 bases from V and 5 bases from J, leaving 14 bases between. The CDR3 is made up of 14 amino acids. The chain's CDR3 is CASRGGTTNNEQFF. The CDR3 DNA reads TGCGCCAGCAGAGGGGGGACTACCAACAATGAGCAGTTCTTC. The full variable domain, completed using reference TRBV5-1 and TRBJ2-1, is KAGVTQTPRYLIKTRGQQVTLSCSPISGHRSVSWYQQTPGQGLQFLFEYFSETQRNKGNFPGRFSGRQFSNSRSEMNVSTLELGDSALYLCASRGGTTNNEQFFGPGTRLTVL.

This chain links TRBV9 with TRBJ1-4; maybe TRBD1 (5 bases). Germline V CDR1 and CDR2: SGDLS, YYNGEE. The CDR3 spans 15 residues. V was trimmed by 0 bases and J by 8 bases, leaving 14 bases between them. The CDR3 nucleotides read TGTGCCAGCAGCGTAGCTACGGGGCCGACCGAAAAACTGTTTTTT. It is translated as CASSVATGPTEKLFF.

This chain uses TRBV29-1 with TRBJ2-7; 8 nucleotides agree with TRBD1. Germline values: CDR1 SQVTM, CDR2 ANQGSEA. CDR3 size: 15 residues. Trimming at V came to 7 bases and at J to 7 bases, leaving 18 bases not matched to a gene. The CDR3, as DNA: TGCAGCGCCGGACCGGACAGGGTCCCCCTGAGGGAGCAGTACTTC. Translating gives CSAGPDRVPLREQYF.

This sequence joins TRBV28 and TRBJ1-1; TRBD1 is a possible D gene (5 bases). The CDR3 is 12 amino acids. Trimming stripped 6 bases from V and 5 bases from J, with 10 bases between. Germline values: CDR1 MDHEN, CDR2 SYDVKM. Written as DNA, the CDR3 is TGTGCCAGCAGCGGGGGGTTTACTGAAGCTTTCTTT. It specifies CASSGGFTEAFF. Full variable domain (rest looked up from reference TRBV28 and TRBJ1-1): DVKVTQSSRYLVKRTGEKVFLECVQDMDHENMFWYRQDPGLGLRLIYFSYDVKMKEKGDIPEGYSVSREKKERFSLILESASTNQTSMYLCASSGGFTEAFFGQGTRLTVV.

The chain has TRBV2 and TRBJ1-2; maybe TRBD1 (5 bases). The CDR3 covers 20 residues. Germline CDR1 SNHLY, CDR2 FYNNEI. V gave up 0 bases and J gave up 4 bases, with 27 bases separating them. This chain's CDR3 is CASSEALFTFRGDYGYGYTF. The CDR3 bases are TGTGCCAGCAGTGAAGCGCTTTTTACGTTCCGAGGGGACTATGGCTATGGCTACACCTTC.

The chain is built from TRBV30 and TRBJ1-4; a possible D gene is TRBD1 (5 bases). The V and J ends lost 0 bases and 4 bases respectively, with 15 bases between them. The CDR3 has 16 residues. The germline gives CDR1 GTSNPN, CDR2 SVGIG (reference sequence). CDR3 DNA: TGTGCCTGGAGTGTCCCATTGGGACGGCTTAATGAAAAACTGTTTTTT. This sequence encodes CAWSVPLGRLNEKLFF.

Worth noting for this clone: Other DNA variants within this sample encode the same CDR3. The chain is built from TRBV28 and TRBJ2-6; unclear D gene. Per germline, CDR1 MDHEN and CDR2 SYDVKM. V was cut by 1 base and J by 0 bases, with 7 bases left in between. The CDR3 extends over 16 amino acids. DNA for the CDR3: TGTGCCAGCAGTTTATTCCGTGGCTCTGGGGCCAACGTCCTGACTTTC. It codes for CASSLFRGSGANVLTF.

This clone was seen only a few times. V usage is TRBV27 and J usage is TRBJ2-2; D is ambiguous. Trimming stripped 4 bases from V and 7 bases from J, with 10 bases between. Germline V gives CDR1 MNHEY, CDR2 SMNVEV (reference sequence). The CDR3 is 13 amino acids. The CDR3 is CASSSAVNGELFF. CDR3 nucleotide sequence: TGTGCCAGCAGTTCAGCAGTGAACGGGGAGCTGTTTTTT.

The chain recombines TRBV11-3 with TRBJ2-1; D unresolved. The CDR3 contains 20 residues. V was shortened by 0 bases and J by 8 bases, with 29 bases between the two germline ends. Germline assignment: CDR1 SGHNT and CDR2 YENEEA. Written as DNA, the CDR3 is TGTGCCAGCAGCTTAGATTTTTCTCTTCGGCCCGACGAGCGCCCGTATGAGCAGTTCTTC. Its protein is CASSLDFSLRPDERPYEQFF.

The chain is built from TRBV7-9 and TRBJ2-7; 9 positions match TRBD1. After removal of 3 bases from V and 5 bases from J, the junction contained 17 bases not matched to a gene. This CDR3 has 18 residues. CDR1 is SEHNR, CDR2 FQNEAQ, per germline (reference sequence). The CDR3 sequence: CASSLDPGQGLFSHEQYF. The CDR3 coding sequence is TGTGCCAGCAGCTTGGATCCGGGACAGGGTCTTTTTAGCCACGAGCAGTACTTC. Based on the CDR3 plus reference TRBV7-9 and TRBJ2-7, the full variable domain is DTGVSQNPRHKITKRGQNVTFRCDPISEHNRLYWYRQTLGQGPEFLTYFQNEAQLEKSRLLSDRFSAERPKGSFSTLEIQRTEQGDSAMYLCASSLDPGQGLFSHEQYFGPGTRLTVT.

Concerning this clone: Other nucleotide sequences in the sample specify the same CDR3. The chain combines TRBV7-9 with TRBJ1-4; 8 bases match TRBD1. Unmatched junction bases numbered 4, after V lost 5 bases and J lost 5 bases. The length of the CDR3 is 14 residues. Germline assignment: CDR1 SEHNR and CDR2 FQNEAQ (reference sequence). The DNA for the CDR3 is TGTGCCAGCAGCCCCGGACAGGGAAATGAAAAACTGTTTTTT. Encoded protein: CASSPGQGNEKLFF.

The rearrangement links TRBV5-6 to TRBJ2-3; a possible D gene is TRBD2 (6 bases). The CDR3 covers 16 residues. The V gene's germline CDR1 is SGHDT and CDR2 YYEEEE. The V end was cut by 4 bases, the J end by 2 bases, with 17 bases between. CDR3 DNA: TGTGCCAGCAGCAGTCTAGCGAACGGGGACACAGATACGCAGTATTTT. Amino acid sequence: CASSSLANGDTDTQYF.

The genes are TRBV28 and TRBJ1-4; no definite D call. This CDR3 has 15 residues. Trimming shortened V by 4 bases and J by 4 bases, and 13 bases separated the two germline ends. CDR1 is MDHEN and CDR2 is SYDVKM in the germline V gene. CDR3 DNA: TGTGCCAGCAGTTCCTTGTTCCTGGGTAATGAAAAACTGTTTTTT. Protein sequence: CASSSLFLGNEKLFF.

V and J are TRBV9 and TRBJ1-3, with D perhaps matching TRBD1 (5 bases). The CDR3 length is 15 residues. Germline V gives CDR1 SGDLS, CDR2 YYNGEE. V dropped 4 bases and J dropped 1 base, with 12 bases sitting between them. In DNA, the CDR3 is TGTGCCAGCAGCCCAAGGCGACAGTCTGGAAACACCATATATTTT. Its translation is CASSPRRQSGNTIYF.

The chain has TRBV15 and TRBJ1-2; D is unclear. V dropped 0 bases and J dropped 6 bases, with 17 bases sitting between them. The CDR3 has 16 residues. In germline, CDR1 is LNHNV, CDR2 YYDKDF (reference sequence). CDR3: CATSRDMGIGPHGYTF. In DNA, the CDR3 is TGTGCCACCAGCAGAGATATGGGGATAGGGCCGCATGGCTACACCTTC.

This clone has more than one count but fewer than ten. The J gene is TRBJ1-1, the V gene TRBV29-1, with 8 bases that match TRBD1. The CDR3 covers 12 residues. Unmatched junction bases numbered 0, after V lost 3 bases and J lost 3 bases. Looked up from germline, CDR1 is SQVTM and CDR2 is ANQGSEA. The CDR3 spells CSVDRGHTEAFF. The CDR3 DNA reads TGCAGCGTTGACAGGGGGCACACTGAAGCTTTCTTT.

V is TRBV7-3 and J is TRBJ2-2; no clear D. The germline V gene encodes CDR1 SGHTA and CDR2 FQGTGA. V was cut by 2 bases and J by 1 base, with 11 bases left in between. This CDR3 contains 16 residues. The DNA for the CDR3 is TGTGCCAGCAGCTTATTCCCAGGCCGGAACACCGGGGAGCTGTTTTTT. It translates to CASSLFPGRNTGELFF.

The V and J genes are TRBV21-1 and TRBJ2-1; no check of the table's D call, TRBD2, against the DNA was made. TRBV21-1 is given as a pseudogene. This CDR3 is built from 18 residues. CDR3 amino acids: CASSRIHQRLATYNEQFF. The CDR3 nucleotides are TGTGCCAGCAGTCGAATCCATCAGAGACTAGCGACTTACAATGAGCAGTTCTTC.

The J gene is TRBJ2-7, the V gene TRBV15; either TRBD1 or TRBD2 may fit D (6 bases each). The V and J ends lost 0 bases and 3 bases respectively, with 18 bases between them. Germline V lookup: CDR1 LNHNV, CDR2 YYDKDF (reference sequence). The CDR3 loop spans 17 amino acids. The chain's CDR3 is CATSRDRWGADSYEQYF. The DNA of the CDR3 is TGTGCCACCAGCAGAGATCGATGGGGGGCCGACAGCTACGAGCAGTACTTC.

Points on this clone: Other DNA sequences in the sample encode the same CDR3. V gene TRBV5-1 combines with J gene TRBJ1-2, with 7 nucleotides matching TRBD1. Germline assignment: CDR1 SGHRS and CDR2 YFSETQ. J lost 5 bases, V lost 0 bases, and 4 bases had no gene match. The CDR3 sequence is 14 residues long. CDR3 coding DNA: TGCGCCAGCAGCTTGGATGCAGGGGGATATGGCTACACCTTC. As protein: CASSLDAGGYGYTF. Full variable domain (missing parts from reference TRBV5-1 and TRBJ1-2): KAGVTQTPRYLIKTRGQQVTLSCSPISGHRSVSWYQQTPGQGLQFLFEYFSETQRNKGNFPGRFSGRQFSNSRSEMNVSTLELGDSALYLCASSLDAGGYGYTFGSGTRLTVV.

Regarding this clone: Different DNA sequences within this sample yield the same CDR3. V usage is TRBV2 and J usage is TRBJ2-1, with TRBD2 matching 10 bases. Germline V gene data show CDR1 as SNHLY and CDR2 as FYNNEI. This CDR3 is 14 amino acids long. V shed 4 bases and J 4 bases; nucleotides not matched to a gene: 1. The CDR3: CASSVLAGYNEQFF. In nucleotides, the CDR3 is TGTGCCAGCAGTGTACTAGCGGGATACAATGAGCAGTTCTTC.

This clone was seen only once. This chain joins TRBV28 and TRBJ2-7; 9 nucleotides match TRBD1. Trimming took 6 bases from V and 3 from J; bases not matched to a gene: 6. Looked up from germline, CDR1 is MDHEN and CDR2 is SYDVKM. CDR3 length: 14 amino acids. The CDR3 bases are TGTGCCAGCAGGAAGGGACAGGGAGTCTACGAGCAGTACTTC. As protein: CASRKGQGVYEQYF.

This chain connects TRBV28 to TRBJ2-2; perhaps TRBD2 as D (6 bases). Germline V gives CDR1 MDHEN, CDR2 SYDVKM. The CDR3 length is 15 residues. The V end lost 6 bases, the J end lost 5 bases, and 16 bases lay between the germline ends. The CDR3 DNA reads TGTGCCAGCAGCCCCGGGGGAGTAGGTACCGGGGAGCTGTTTTTT. Translation gives CASSPGGVGTGELFF.

The chain recombines TRBV7-9 with TRBJ2-2; D not resolved. CDR3 length: 15 residues. Germline CDR1 and CDR2: SEHNR and FQNEAQ (reference sequence). Between the trimmed V and J ends, which lost 5 bases and 6 bases, there was a span of 16 bases. CDR3 bases: TGTGCCAGCAGCCCAAGGCGCTTAGGGCCCGGGGAGCTGTTTTTT. It codes for CASSPRRLGPGELFF.

This clone appeared once. The V call is TRBV9, the J call TRBJ1-1; no clear D. With 1 base removed from V and 3 bases from J, the gap between germline ends came to 13 bases. The length of the CDR3 is 15 residues. Germline CDR1 and CDR2: SGDLS and YYNGEE. The CDR3 reads CASSVLPREDTEAFF. CDR3 sequence (DNA): TGTGCCAGCAGCGTACTTCCCCGGGAGGACACTGAAGCTTTCTTT.

V gene TRBV11-3 combines with J gene TRBJ1-2; D uncertain. The CDR3 totals 13 residues. The germline V gene encodes CDR1 SGHNT and CDR2 YENEEA. The V end lost 1 base, the J end lost 8 bases, and 11 bases lay between the germline ends. The CDR3 DNA sequence: TGTGCCAGCAGCTTAGCCGGTGACGGCGGCTACACCTTC. It is translated as CASSLAGDGGYTF. The whole variable domain, remainder taken from reference TRBV11-3 and TRBJ1-2, is EAGVVQSPRYKIIEKKQPVAFWCNPISGHNTLYWYLQNLGQGPELLIRYENEEAVDDSQLPKDRFSAERLKGVDSTLKIQPAELGDSAVYLCASSLAGDGGYTFGSGTRLTVV.

The chain employs TRBV28 and TRBJ2-3; a weak D match, TRBD2 (5 bases). The V gene's germline CDR1 is MDHEN and CDR2 SYDVKM. The V end lost 11 bases, the J end lost 3 bases, and 12 bases lay between the germline ends. This CDR3 comprises 12 residues. The CDR3 protein is CASRERTDTQYF. The CDR3 bases are TGTGCCTCGAGGGAGCGGACAGATACGCAGTATTTT.